This record concerns one T cell receptor (beta chain) sequence. No antigen is known for it. Constant-region reverse primers amplified full-length variable regions, followed by semi-nested Nested Universal Primer A PCR. From the 5' RACE reads, TCRdb called clonotypes with MiXCR, one entry per CDR3 protein. The sample carries roughly 9,900 distinct CDR3 sequences, 30% to 40% recorded once. Germline V CDR1 and CDR2: LNHDA, SQIVND (reference sequence). The CDR3 sequence is 16 residues long. The ends lost 5 bases at V and 4 bases at J; junction bases unmatched: 11. Tregs were sorted as CD4+CD25+CD127-/low cells. Points from the study as a whole: Whole repertoires were not studied in the larger cohort, only one V-J beta rearrangement.

The sequencing sample was made of Tregs sorted from blood. The source of this sequence is a female donor with breast cancer. This sequence joins TRBV19 and TRBJ2-1; 7 bases agree with TRBD1. The CDR3 DNA is TGTGCCAGTAGTCACAGGGGTCGACTTGGATACAATGAGCAGTTCTTC. Translating it yields CASSHRGRLGYNEQFF.